In its sample, the clone carrying this TCR beta chain was seen a few times. This CDR3 contains 14 residues. The V gene's germline CDR1 is SGDLS and CDR2 YYNGEE. V was clipped by 0 bases and J by 0 bases, with 4 bases between them. The data were taken from a study of long-term antiretroviral therapy in people with HIV. An immunoSEQ assay, version v3.0, was performed at survey level. Assay used: immunoSEQ multiplex PCR; TCRdb lists only in-frame clones, some missing. Of more than 20,000 clones listed, under 90% are singletons. The chain couples TRBV9 to TRBJ1-5; D remains unclear. The sequences come from unsorted PBMCs, collected 0.5 years before starting antiretroviral therapy. The TCR sequence derives from a man aged 35 to 55 with HIV. Here the CDR3 reads CASSVGDSNQPQHF. The CDR3 DNA is TGTGCCAGCAGCGTAGGGGATAGCAATCAGCCCCAGCATTTT. Full variable domain (missing parts from reference TRBV9 and TRBJ1-5): DSGVTQTPKHLITATGQRVTLRCSPRSGDLSVYWYQQSLDQGLQFLIQYYNGEERAKGNILERFSAQQFPDLHSELNLSSLELGDSALYFCASSVGDSNQPQHFGDGTRLSIL.